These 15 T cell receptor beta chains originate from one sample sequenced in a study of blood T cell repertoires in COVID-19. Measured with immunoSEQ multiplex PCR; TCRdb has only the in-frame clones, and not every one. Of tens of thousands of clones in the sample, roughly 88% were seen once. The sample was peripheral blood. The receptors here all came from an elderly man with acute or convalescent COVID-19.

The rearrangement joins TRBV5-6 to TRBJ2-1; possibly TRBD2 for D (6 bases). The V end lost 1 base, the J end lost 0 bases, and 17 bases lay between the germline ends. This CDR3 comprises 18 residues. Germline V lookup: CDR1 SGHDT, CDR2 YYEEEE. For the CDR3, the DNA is TGTGCCAGCAGCTTGCAATTAGTCGGGGGAAGCTCCTACAATGAGCAGTTCTTC. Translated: CASSLQLVGGSSYNEQFF.

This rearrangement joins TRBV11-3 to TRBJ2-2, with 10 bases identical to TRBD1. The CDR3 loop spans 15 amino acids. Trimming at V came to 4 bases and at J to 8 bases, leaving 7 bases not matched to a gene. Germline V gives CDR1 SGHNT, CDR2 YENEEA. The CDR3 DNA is TGTGCCAGCAGCTCCCACGGGACAGGGGTAGGGGAGCTGTTTTTT. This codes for CASSSHGTGVGELFF.

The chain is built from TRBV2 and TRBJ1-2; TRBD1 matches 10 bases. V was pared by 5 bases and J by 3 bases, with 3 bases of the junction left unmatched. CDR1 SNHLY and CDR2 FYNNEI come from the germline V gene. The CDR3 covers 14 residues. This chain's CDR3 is CASSRQGADYGYTF. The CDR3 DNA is TGTGCCAGCAGTCGACAGGGGGCTGACTATGGCTACACCTTC.

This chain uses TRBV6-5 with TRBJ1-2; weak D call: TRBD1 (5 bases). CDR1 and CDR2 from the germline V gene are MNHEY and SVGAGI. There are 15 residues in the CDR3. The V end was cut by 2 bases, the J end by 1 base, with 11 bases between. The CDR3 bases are TGTGCCAGCAGTTACGGTGTAGGGGTTAACTATGGCTACACCTTC. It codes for CASSYGVGVNYGYTF.

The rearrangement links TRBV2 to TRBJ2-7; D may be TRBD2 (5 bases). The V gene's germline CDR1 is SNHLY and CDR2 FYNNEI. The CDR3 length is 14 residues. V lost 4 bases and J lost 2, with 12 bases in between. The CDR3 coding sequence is TGTGCCAGCAGTGGGTGGAGGAGGCCCTACGAGCAGTACTTC. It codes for CASSGWRRPYEQYF.

The CDR3 reads CAITRDREIPGANVLTF. The CDR3 region has the DNA TGTGCCATCACTAGGGACAGGGAAATCCCTGGGGCCAACGTCCTGACTTTC. V is TRBV10-3 and J is TRBJ2-6; 9 nucleotides line up with TRBD1. The germline V gene encodes CDR1 ENHRY and CDR2 SYGVKD. The CDR3 consists of 17 residues. Unmatched junction bases numbered 9, after V lost 7 bases and J lost 2 bases.

The CDR3 loop is CASSFRGPQGNQPQHF. CDR3 DNA sequence: TGTGCCAGCAGCTTCAGGGGACCCCAGGGGAATCAGCCCCAGCATTTT. The gene calls are TRBV3-1 (or the pseudogene TRBV3-2) and TRBJ1-5; D perhaps matches TRBD1 (6 bases). Germline V gene lookup returns CDR1 LGHDT and CDR2 YNNKEL (reference sequence). CDR3 length: 16 residues. Trimming removed 5 bases from V and 4 bases from J, with 18 bases in between.

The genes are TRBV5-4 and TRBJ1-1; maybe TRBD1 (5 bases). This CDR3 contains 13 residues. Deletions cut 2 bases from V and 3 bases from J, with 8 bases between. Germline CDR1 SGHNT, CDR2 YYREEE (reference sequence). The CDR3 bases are TGTGCCAGCAGCTTACCGACAGACACTGAAGCTTTCTTT. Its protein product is CASSLPTDTEAFF.

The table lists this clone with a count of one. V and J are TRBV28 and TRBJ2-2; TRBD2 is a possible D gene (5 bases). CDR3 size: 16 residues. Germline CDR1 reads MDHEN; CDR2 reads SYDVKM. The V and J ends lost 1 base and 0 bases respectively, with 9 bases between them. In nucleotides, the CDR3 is TGTGCCAGCAGTTTATTTCCGGGGACGAACACCGGGGAGCTGTTTTTT. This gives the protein CASSLFPGTNTGELFF.

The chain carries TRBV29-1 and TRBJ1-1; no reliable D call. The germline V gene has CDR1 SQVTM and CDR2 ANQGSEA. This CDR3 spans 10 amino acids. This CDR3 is CSAVNTEAFF. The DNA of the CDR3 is TGCAGTGCAGTTAACACTGAAGCTTTCTTT.

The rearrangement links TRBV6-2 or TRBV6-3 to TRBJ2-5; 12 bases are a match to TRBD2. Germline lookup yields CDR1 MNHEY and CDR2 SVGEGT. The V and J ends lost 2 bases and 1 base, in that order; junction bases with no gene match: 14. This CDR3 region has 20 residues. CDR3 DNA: TGTGCCAGCAGTTACCCCCGACTAGCGGGGGACACCGCGCTCCAAGAGACCCAGTACTTC. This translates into CASSYPRLAGDTALQETQYF.

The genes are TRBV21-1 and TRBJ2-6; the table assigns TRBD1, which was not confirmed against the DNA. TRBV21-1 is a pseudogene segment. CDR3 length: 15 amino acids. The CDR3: CPYDRGGSGANVLTF. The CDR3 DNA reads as TGCCCTTACGACAGGGGTGGCTCTGGGGCCAACGTCCTGACTTTC.

The CDR3, as DNA: TGTGCCAGCAGTTACTCGGGACAGGGCTCTGGAAACACCATATATTTT. Its protein product is CASSYSGQGSGNTIYF. This rearrangement joins TRBV6-5 to TRBJ1-3; TRBD1 aligns across 9 bases. Losses at the gene ends were 0 bases for V and 0 bases for J; bases not matched to a gene: 0. Germline CDR1 is MNHEY and CDR2 is SVGAGI. This CDR3 has 16 residues.

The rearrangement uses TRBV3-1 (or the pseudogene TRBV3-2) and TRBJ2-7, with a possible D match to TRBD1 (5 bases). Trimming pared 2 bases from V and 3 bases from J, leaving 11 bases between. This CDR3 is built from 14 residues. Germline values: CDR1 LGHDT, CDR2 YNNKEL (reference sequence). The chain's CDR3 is CASSQSDILYEQYF. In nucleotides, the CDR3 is TGTGCCAGCAGCCAATCGGACATACTCTACGAGCAGTACTTC.

Here the CDR3 DNA reads TGTGCCAGCAGTTACTCCCCCGACACTGCTAATGGCTACACCTTC. This sequence encodes CASSYSPDTANGYTF. The rearrangement joins TRBV6-5 to TRBJ1-2; D is undetermined. This CDR3 has 15 residues. V lost 0 bases to trimming and J lost 6 bases, with 14 bases between them. Germline-derived CDR1 and CDR2 are MNHEY and SVGAGI.